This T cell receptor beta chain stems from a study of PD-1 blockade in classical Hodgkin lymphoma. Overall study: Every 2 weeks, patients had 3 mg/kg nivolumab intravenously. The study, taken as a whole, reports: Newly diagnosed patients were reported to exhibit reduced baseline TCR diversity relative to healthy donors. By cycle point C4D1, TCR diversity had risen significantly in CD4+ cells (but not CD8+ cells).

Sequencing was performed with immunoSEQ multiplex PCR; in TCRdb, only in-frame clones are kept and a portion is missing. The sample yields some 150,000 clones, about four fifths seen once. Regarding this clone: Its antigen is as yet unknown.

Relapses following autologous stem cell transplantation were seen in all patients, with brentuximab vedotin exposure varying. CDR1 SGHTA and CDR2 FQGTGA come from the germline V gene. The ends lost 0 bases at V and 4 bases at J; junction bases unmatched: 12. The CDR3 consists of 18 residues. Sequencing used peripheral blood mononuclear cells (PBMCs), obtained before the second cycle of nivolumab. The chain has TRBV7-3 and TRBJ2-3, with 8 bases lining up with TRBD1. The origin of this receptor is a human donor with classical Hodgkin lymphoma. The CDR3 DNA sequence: TGTGCCAGCAGCTTAACGGATTCGGACAGGGAAGGATCAGATACGCAGTATTTT. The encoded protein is CASSLTDSDREGSDTQYF.